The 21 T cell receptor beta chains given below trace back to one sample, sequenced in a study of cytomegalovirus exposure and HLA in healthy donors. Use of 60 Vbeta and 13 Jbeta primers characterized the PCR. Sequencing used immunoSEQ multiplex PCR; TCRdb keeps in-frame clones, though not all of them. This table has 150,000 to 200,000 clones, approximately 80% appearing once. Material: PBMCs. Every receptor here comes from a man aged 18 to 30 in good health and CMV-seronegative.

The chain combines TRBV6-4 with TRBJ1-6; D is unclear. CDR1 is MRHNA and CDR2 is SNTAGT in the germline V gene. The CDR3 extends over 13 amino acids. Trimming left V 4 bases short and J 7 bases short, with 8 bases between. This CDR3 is CASSGGWNSPLHF. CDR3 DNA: TGTGCCAGCAGTGGCGGGTGGAATTCACCCCTCCACTTT.

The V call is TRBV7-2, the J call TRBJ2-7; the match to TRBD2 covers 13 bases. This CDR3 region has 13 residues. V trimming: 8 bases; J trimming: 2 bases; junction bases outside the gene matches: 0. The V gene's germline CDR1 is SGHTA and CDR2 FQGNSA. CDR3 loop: CASGTSGAYEQYF. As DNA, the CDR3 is TGTGCCAGCGGGACTAGCGGGGCCTACGAGCAGTACTTC. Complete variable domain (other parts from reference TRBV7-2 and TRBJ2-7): GAGVSQSPSNKVTEKGKDVELRCDPISGHTALYWYRQSLGQGLEFLIYFQGNSAPDKSGLPSDRFSAERTGGSVSTLTIQRTQQEDSAVYLCASGTSGAYEQYFGPGTRLTVT.

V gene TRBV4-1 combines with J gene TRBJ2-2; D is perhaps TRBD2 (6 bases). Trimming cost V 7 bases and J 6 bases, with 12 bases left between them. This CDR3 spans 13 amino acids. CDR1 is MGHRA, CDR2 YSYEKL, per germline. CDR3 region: CASKEGDSGELFF. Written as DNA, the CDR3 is TGCGCCAGCAAGGAAGGGGACTCCGGGGAGCTGTTTTTT.

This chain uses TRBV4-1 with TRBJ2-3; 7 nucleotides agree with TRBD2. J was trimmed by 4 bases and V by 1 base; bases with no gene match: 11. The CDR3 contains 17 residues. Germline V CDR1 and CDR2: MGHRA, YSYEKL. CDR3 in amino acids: CASSQGPARGRADTQYF. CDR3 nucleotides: TGCGCCAGCAGCCAAGGACCTGCTAGAGGGAGGGCAGATACGCAGTATTTT.

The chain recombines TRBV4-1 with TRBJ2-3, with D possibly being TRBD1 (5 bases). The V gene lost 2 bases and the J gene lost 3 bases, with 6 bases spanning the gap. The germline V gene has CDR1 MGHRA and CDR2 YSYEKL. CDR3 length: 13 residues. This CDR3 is CASSQSGTDTQYF. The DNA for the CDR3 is TGCGCCAGCAGCCAATCAGGGACAGATACGCAGTATTTT.

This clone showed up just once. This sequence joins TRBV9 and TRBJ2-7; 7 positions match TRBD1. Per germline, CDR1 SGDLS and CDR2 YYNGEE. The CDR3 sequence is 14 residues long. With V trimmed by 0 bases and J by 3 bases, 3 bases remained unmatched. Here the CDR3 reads CASSVGQGVYEQYF. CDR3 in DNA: TGTGCCAGCAGCGTAGGACAGGGTGTCTACGAGCAGTACTTC.

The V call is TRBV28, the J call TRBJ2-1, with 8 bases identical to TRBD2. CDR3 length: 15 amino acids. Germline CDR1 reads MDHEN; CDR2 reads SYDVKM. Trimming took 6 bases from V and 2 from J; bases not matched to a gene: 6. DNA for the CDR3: TGTGCCAGCAGCCGTCCCGGGGGGGCCTACAATGAGCAGTTCTTC. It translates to CASSRPGGAYNEQFF.

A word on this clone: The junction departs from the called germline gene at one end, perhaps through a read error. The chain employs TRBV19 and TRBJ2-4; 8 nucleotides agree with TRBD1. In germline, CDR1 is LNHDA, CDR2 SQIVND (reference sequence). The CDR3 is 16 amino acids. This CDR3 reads CVSTRFRTGYQDIQYF. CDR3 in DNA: TGTGTCAGTACCCGTTTTCGGACAGGGTATCAGGACATTCAGTACTTC.

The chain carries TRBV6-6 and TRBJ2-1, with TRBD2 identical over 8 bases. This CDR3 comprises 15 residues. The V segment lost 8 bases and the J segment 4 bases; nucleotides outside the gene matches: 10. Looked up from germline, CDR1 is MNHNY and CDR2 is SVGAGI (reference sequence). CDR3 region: CASGVQAGVYNEQFF. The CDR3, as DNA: TGTGCCAGCGGGGTCCAAGCGGGGGTTTACAATGAGCAGTTCTTC.

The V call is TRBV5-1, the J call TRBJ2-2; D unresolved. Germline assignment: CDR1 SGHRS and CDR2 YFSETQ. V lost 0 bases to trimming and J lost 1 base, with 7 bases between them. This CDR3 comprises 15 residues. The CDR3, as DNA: TGCGCCAGCAGCTTGGGCGGTAGGAACACCGGGGAGCTGTTTTTT. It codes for CASSLGGRNTGELFF.

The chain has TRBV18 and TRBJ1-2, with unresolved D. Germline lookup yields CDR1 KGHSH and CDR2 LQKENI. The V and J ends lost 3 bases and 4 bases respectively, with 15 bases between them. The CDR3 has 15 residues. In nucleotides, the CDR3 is TGTGCCAGCTCACCGGAGACCGCGATGCCCTATGGCTACACCTTC. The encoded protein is CASSPETAMPYGYTF.

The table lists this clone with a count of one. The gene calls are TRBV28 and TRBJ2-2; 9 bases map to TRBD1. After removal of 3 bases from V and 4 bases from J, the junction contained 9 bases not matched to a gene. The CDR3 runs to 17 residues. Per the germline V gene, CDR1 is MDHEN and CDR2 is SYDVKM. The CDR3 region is CASSLLRTGDTTGELFF. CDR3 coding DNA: TGTGCCAGCAGTTTGTTAAGGACAGGGGATACCACCGGGGAGCTGTTTTTT.

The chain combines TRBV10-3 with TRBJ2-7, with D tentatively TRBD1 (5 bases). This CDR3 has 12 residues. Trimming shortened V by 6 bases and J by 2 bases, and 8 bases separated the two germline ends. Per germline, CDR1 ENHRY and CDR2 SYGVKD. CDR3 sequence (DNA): TGTGCCATCAGCCAGGGAACCTACGAGCAGTACTTC. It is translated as CAISQGTYEQYF.

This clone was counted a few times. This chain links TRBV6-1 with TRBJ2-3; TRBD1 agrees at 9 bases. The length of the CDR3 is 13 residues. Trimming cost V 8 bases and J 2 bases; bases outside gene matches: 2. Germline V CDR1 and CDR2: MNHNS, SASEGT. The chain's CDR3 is CASDRGDTDTQYF. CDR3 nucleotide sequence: TGTGCCAGCGACAGGGGGGACACAGATACGCAGTATTTT.

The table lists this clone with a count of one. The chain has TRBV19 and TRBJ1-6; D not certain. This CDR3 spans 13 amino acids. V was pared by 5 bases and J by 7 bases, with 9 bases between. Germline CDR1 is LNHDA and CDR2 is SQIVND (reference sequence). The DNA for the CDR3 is TGTGCCAGTAGTCCCGACACCAATTCACCCCTCCACTTT. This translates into CASSPDTNSPLHF.

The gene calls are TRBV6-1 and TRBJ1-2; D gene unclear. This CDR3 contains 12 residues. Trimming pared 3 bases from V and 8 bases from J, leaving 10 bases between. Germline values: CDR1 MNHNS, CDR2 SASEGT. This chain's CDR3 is CASSEEGRGYTF. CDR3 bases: TGTGCCAGCAGTGAGGAGGGCAGGGGCTACACCTTC.

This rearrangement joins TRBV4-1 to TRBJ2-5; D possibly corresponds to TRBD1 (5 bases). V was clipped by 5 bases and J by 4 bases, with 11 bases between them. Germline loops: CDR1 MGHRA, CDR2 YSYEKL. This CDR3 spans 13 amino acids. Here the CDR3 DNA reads TGCGCCAGCAGCAGGGGCCCTCGAGAGACCCAGTACTTC. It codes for CASSRGPRETQYF.

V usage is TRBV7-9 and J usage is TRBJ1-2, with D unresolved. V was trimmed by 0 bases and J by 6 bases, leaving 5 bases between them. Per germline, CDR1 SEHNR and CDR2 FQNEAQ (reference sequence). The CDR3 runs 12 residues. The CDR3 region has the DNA TGTGCCAGCAGCTTAGCCGGGGATGGCTACACCTTC. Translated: CASSLAGDGYTF.

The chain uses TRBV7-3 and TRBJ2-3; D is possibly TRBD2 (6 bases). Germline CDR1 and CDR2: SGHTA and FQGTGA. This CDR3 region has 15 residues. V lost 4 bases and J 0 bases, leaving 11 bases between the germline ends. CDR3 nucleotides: TGTGCCAGCAGCTCCGGGCGGGGAAGCACAGATACGCAGTATTTT. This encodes CASSSGRGSTDTQYF. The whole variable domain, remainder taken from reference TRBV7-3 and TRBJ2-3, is GAGVSQTPSNKVTEKGKYVELRCDPISGHTALYWYRQSLGQGPEFLIYFQGTGAADDSGLPNDRFFAVRPEGSVSTLKIQRTERGDSAVYLCASSSGRGSTDTQYFGPGTRLTVL.

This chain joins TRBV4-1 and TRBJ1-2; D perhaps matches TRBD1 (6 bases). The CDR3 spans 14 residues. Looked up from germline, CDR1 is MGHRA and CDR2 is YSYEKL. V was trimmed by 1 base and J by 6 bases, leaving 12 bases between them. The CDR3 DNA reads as TGCGCCAGCAGCCAAGTAAGGGGGATAGATGGCTACACCTTC. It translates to CASSQVRGIDGYTF.

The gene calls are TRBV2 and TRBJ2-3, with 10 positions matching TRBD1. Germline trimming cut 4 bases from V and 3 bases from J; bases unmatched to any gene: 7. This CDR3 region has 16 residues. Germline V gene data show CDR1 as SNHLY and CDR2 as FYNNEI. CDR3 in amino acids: CASSGGDRGETDTQYF. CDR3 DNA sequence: TGTGCCAGCAGTGGGGGGGACAGGGGAGAGACAGATACGCAGTATTTT.